The 28 T cell receptor beta chains below all came from one sample that was sequenced in a study of identifying expanded T cells in peripheral blood. Some clones are missing from TCRdb's copy, which holds only in-frame ones; the method was immunoSEQ multiplex PCR. The sample holds fewer than 130,000 clones, approximately 90% seen once. The sample taken for sequencing was blood. These receptors all stem from a person aged 18 to 70 in good health.

The chain carries TRBV6-6 and TRBJ2-2; D gene uncertain. The V gene's germline CDR1 is MNHNY and CDR2 SVGAGI (reference sequence). Between the trimmed V and J ends, which lost 10 bases and 6 bases, there was a span of 15 bases. The CDR3 is made up of 13 amino acids. CDR3 nucleotide sequence: TGTGCCACCTCTAGGGCAACTGCCGGGGAGCTGTTTTTT. Amino acid sequence: CATSRATAGELFF.

The rearrangement uses TRBV19 and TRBJ1-2, with D maybe TRBD1 (5 bases). Germline CDR1 LNHDA, CDR2 SQIVND (reference sequence). The CDR3 loop spans 15 amino acids. V was cut by 6 bases and J by 2 bases, with 16 bases left in between. The CDR3 loop is CASSPPGGENYGYTF. The CDR3 DNA follows: TGTGCCAGTAGCCCGCCGGGGGGTGAAAACTATGGCTACACCTTC. Full variable domain (outside the CDR3, taken from reference TRBV19 and TRBJ1-2): DGGITQSPKYLFRKEGQNVTLSCEQNLNHDAMYWYRQDPGQGLRLIYYSQIVNDFQKGDIAEGYSVSREKKESFPLTVTSAQKNPTAFYLCASSPPGGENYGYTFGSGTRLTVV.

J is TRBJ2-7 and V is TRBV4-1; no clear D gene. The length of the CDR3 is 18 residues. The V gene's germline CDR1 is MGHRA and CDR2 YSYEKL. The ends were cut back, 0 bases at V and 4 bases at J, with 22 bases in the middle. CDR3 nucleotides: TGCGCCAGCAGCCAAGACCCCGATCGACGCACCCCAACTTACGAGCAGTACTTC. Residues: CASSQDPDRRTPTYEQYF.

The genes are TRBV5-4 and TRBJ2-7, with D hard to call. Trimming took off 1 base at V and 5 bases at J, with 4 bases between the two ends. The germline V gene has CDR1 SGHNT and CDR2 YYREEE (reference sequence). There are 11 residues in the CDR3. The DNA for the CDR3 is TGTGCCAGCAGCTTGTATAACGAGCAGTACTTC. It codes for CASSLYNEQYF.

The chain is built from TRBV2 and TRBJ2-5; the match to TRBD2 covers 14 bases. The V gene end was trimmed by 5 bases and the J gene end by 7 bases; junction bases not matched to a gene: 6. CDR1 SNHLY and CDR2 FYNNEI come from the germline V gene. There are 15 residues in the CDR3. In nucleotides, the CDR3 is TGTGCCAGCAGTAAGGGACTAGCGGGGGAGGGGACCCAGTACTTC. It codes for CASSKGLAGEGTQYF.

The rearrangement joins TRBV18 to TRBJ2-7; tentative D call: TRBD1 (6 bases). This CDR3 comprises 18 residues. Germline V lookup: CDR1 KGHSH, CDR2 LQKENI. V lost 3 bases to trimming and J lost 2 bases, with 23 bases between them. This CDR3 reads CASSPGFIGQSRPYEQYF. The CDR3 DNA reads as TGTGCCAGCTCACCGGGTTTTATAGGACAGTCGAGACCCTACGAGCAGTACTTC.

The chain couples TRBV27 to TRBJ1-2; D gene ambiguous. The germline CDR1 and CDR2 sequences are MNHEY and SMNVEV (reference sequence). This CDR3 is built from 15 residues. V was cut by 10 bases and J by 3 bases, with 21 bases left in between. The CDR3 coding sequence is TGTGCCACCTCTCCCGGCGGCGGCCTTTACTATGGCTACACCTTC. Its translation is CATSPGGGLYYGYTF.

This chain links TRBV5-1 with TRBJ2-5; a possible D gene is TRBD2 (8 bases). The V gene lost 3 bases and the J gene lost 4 bases, with 13 bases spanning the gap. Germline CDR1 reads SGHRS; CDR2 reads YFSETQ. The CDR3 totals 14 residues. The CDR3 is CASSSGGGRETQYF. The CDR3 nucleotides read TGCGCCAGCAGCTCGGGAGGGGGCAGAGAGACCCAGTACTTC.

The V and J genes are TRBV27 and TRBJ2-5, with 7 bases identical to TRBD1. CDR1 MNHEY and CDR2 SMNVEV come from the germline V gene (reference sequence). The CDR3 contains 21 residues. V lost 6 bases and J lost 7; bases outside the gene matches: 32. The CDR3: CASSQHRGSLTIQGHPGTQYF. The CDR3 bases are TGTGCCAGCAGCCAACATAGGGGGTCCTTGACCATACAGGGGCACCCAGGGACCCAGTACTTC.

The CDR3 spells CATSRNAGTGISNEKLFF. CDR3 bases: TGTGCCACCAGCAGGAACGCCGGGACAGGGATCTCTAATGAAAAACTGTTTTTT. The chain is built from TRBV15 and TRBJ1-4; 9 bases map to TRBD1. Germline loops: CDR1 LNHNV, CDR2 YYDKDF (reference sequence). The CDR3 sequence is 18 residues long. The ends lost 3 bases at V and 3 bases at J; junction bases unmatched: 11.

V gene TRBV7-7 combines with J gene TRBJ2-7; D ambiguous. The V gene's germline CDR1 is SSHAT and CDR2 FNYEAQ (reference sequence). The CDR3 spans 15 residues. V lost 5 bases, J lost 1 base, and 15 bases lay in between. The CDR3 loop reads CASSPSVGKSYEQYF. The CDR3 DNA is TGTGCCAGCAGCCCCAGTGTGGGGAAATCCTACGAGCAGTACTTC.

This clone was recorded only once. This rearrangement joins TRBV9 to TRBJ1-2, with D possibly matching TRBD1 (6 bases). Germline V gene sequence: CDR1 SGDLS, CDR2 YYNGEE. This CDR3 has 13 amino acids. V lost 3 bases and J lost 6, with 12 bases in between. CDR3 DNA sequence: TGTGCCAGCAGCGGACAGGATGAGAATGGCTACACCTTC. Its translation: CASSGQDENGYTF.

This clone was counted once. The CDR3 nucleotides read TGTGCCAGTAGTACATGGACAGGGTACCTTCGTGAGACCCAGTACTTC. It codes for CASSTWTGYLRETQYF. The chain recombines TRBV19 with TRBJ2-5, with TRBD1 matching 8 bases. V was pared by 4 bases and J by 5 bases, with 12 bases of the junction left unmatched. The CDR3 spans 16 residues. CDR1 and CDR2 from the germline V gene are LNHDA and SQIVND (reference sequence). The complete variable domain, with remaining parts taken from reference TRBV19 and TRBJ2-5, reads DGGITQSPKYLFRKEGQNVTLSCEQNLNHDAMYWYRQDPGQGLRLIYYSQIVNDFQKGDIAEGYSVSREKKESFPLTVTSAQKNPTAFYLCASSTWTGYLRETQYFGPGTRLLVL.

This chain connects TRBV5-1 to TRBJ1-1; 7 bases fit TRBD1. V lost 4 bases and J lost 5; bases outside the gene matches: 11. Germline V lookup: CDR1 SGHRS, CDR2 YFSETQ. This CDR3 is built from 15 residues. The CDR3 reads CASSDGGGARTEAFF. CDR3 coding DNA: TGCGCCAGCAGCGATGGAGGGGGCGCGAGGACTGAAGCTTTCTTT. Complete variable domain (other parts from reference TRBV5-1 and TRBJ1-1): KAGVTQTPRYLIKTRGQQVTLSCSPISGHRSVSWYQQTPGQGLQFLFEYFSETQRNKGNFPGRFSGRQFSNSRSEMNVSTLELGDSALYLCASSDGGGARTEAFFGQGTRLTVV.

The V and J genes are TRBV5-1 and TRBJ1-2; no definite D call. Germline V gene lookup returns CDR1 SGHRS and CDR2 YFSETQ. The ends were cut back, 2 bases at V and 1 base at J, with 3 bases in the middle. The CDR3 spans 12 residues. The CDR3: CASSLFNYGYTF. The CDR3 DNA is TGCGCCAGCAGCTTATTTAACTATGGCTACACCTTC.

There are a few counts of this clone. This rearrangement joins TRBV6-6 to TRBJ2-2; D unresolved. The CDR3 is 13 amino acids. Germline V gene lookup returns CDR1 MNHNY and CDR2 SVGAGI (reference sequence). Trimming removed 0 bases at V and 1 base at J, with 0 bases between. The chain's CDR3 is CASSYSNTGELFF. The CDR3 DNA sequence: TGTGCCAGCAGTTACTCGAACACCGGGGAGCTGTTTTTT.

This chain links TRBV27 with TRBJ2-7; weak D call: TRBD1 (6 bases). The CDR3 is 12 amino acids. Germline V CDR1 and CDR2: MNHEY, SMNVEV (reference sequence). V lost 4 bases, J lost 6 bases, and 10 bases lay in between. In DNA, the CDR3 is TGTGCCAGCAGTTGGGGGCAGGGCGAGCAGTACTTC. Protein product: CASSWGQGEQYF.

The J gene is TRBJ2-2, the V gene TRBV19, with 7 bases lining up with TRBD2. The V segment lost 5 bases and the J segment 5 bases; nucleotides outside the gene matches: 17. This CDR3 comprises 18 residues. Germline loops: CDR1 LNHDA, CDR2 SQIVND (reference sequence). CDR3 residues: CASSRFGLGGGETGELFF. Written as DNA, the CDR3 is TGTGCCAGTAGTCGTTTTGGACTAGGAGGAGGGGAAACCGGGGAGCTGTTTTTT.

The chain joins TRBV28 to TRBJ2-7; 10 bases match TRBD1. Germline lookup yields CDR1 MDHEN and CDR2 SYDVKM. The CDR3 runs to 14 residues. Germline trimming cut 5 bases from V and 6 bases from J; bases unmatched to any gene: 7. The CDR3 DNA sequence: TGTGCCAGCAGTCCGGGACAGGGGCTGGGCGAGCAGTACTTC. This codes for CASSPGQGLGEQYF.

The chain uses TRBV7-2 and TRBJ1-1; perhaps TRBD1 as D (6 bases). In germline, CDR1 is SGHTA, CDR2 FQGNSA. Trimming cost V 5 bases and J 7 bases, with 20 bases left between them. The CDR3 covers 15 residues. The chain's CDR3 is CASSPRGGAGVEAFF. DNA for the CDR3: TGTGCCAGCAGCCCCCGTGGGGGGGCTGGGGTTGAAGCTTTCTTT. Drawing the rest from reference TRBV7-2 and TRBJ1-1, the complete variable domain is GAGVSQSPSNKVTEKGKDVELRCDPISGHTALYWYRQSLGQGLEFLIYFQGNSAPDKSGLPSDRFSAERTGGSVSTLTIQRTQQEDSAVYLCASSPRGGAGVEAFFGQGTRLTVV.

The chain carries TRBV5-4 and TRBJ1-3; D is unclear. CDR1 is SGHNT, CDR2 YYREEE, per germline (reference sequence). The CDR3 spans 14 residues. V was cut by 3 bases and J by 0 bases, with 7 bases left in between. The CDR3 DNA follows: TGTGCCAGCAGCTCGGGCCCCTCTGGAAACACCATATATTTT. Translated, it gives CASSSGPSGNTIYF. Full variable domain (missing parts from reference TRBV5-4 and TRBJ1-3): ETGVTQSPTHLIKTRGQQVTLRCSSQSGHNTVSWYQQALGQGPQFIFQYYREEENGRGNFPPRFSGLQFPNYSSELNVNALELDDSALYLCASSSGPSGNTIYFGEGSWLTVV.

V gene TRBV5-1 combines with J gene TRBJ1-1; 9 bases fit TRBD1. V gave up 2 bases and J gave up 3 bases; unmatched junction bases: 14. The CDR3 is made up of 18 amino acids. Germline loops: CDR1 SGHRS, CDR2 YFSETQ. CDR3 region: CASSFGVFNRGRDTEAFF. CDR3 nucleotide sequence: TGCGCCAGCAGCTTTGGGGTTTTCAACAGGGGGCGGGACACTGAAGCTTTCTTT.

Only one count was recorded for this clone. This chain connects TRBV6-5 to TRBJ2-4, with a tentative D call TRBD2 (5 bases). The length of the CDR3 is 15 residues. Germline lookup yields CDR1 MNHEY and CDR2 SVGAGI. Trimming took 7 bases from V and 6 from J, leaving 19 bases between them. The CDR3 bases are TGTGCCAGCACCGCGGGCCGTGACCGGGGAAACATTCAGTACTTC. This encodes CASTAGRDRGNIQYF.

In DNA, the CDR3 is TGTGCCAGCAGTTTAGGCAGAAAGAACACTGAAGCTTTCTTT. Its protein is CASSLGRKNTEAFF. This rearrangement joins TRBV28 to TRBJ1-1; D gene uncertain. From germline, CDR1 is MDHEN and CDR2 SYDVKM. The CDR3 has 14 residues. The germline V and J ends were trimmed by 2 bases and 1 base, with 8 bases remaining between them. Drawing the rest from reference TRBV28 and TRBJ1-1, the complete variable domain is DVKVTQSSRYLVKRTGEKVFLECVQDMDHENMFWYRQDPGLGLRLIYFSYDVKMKEKGDIPEGYSVSREKKERFSLILESASTNQTSMYLCASSLGRKNTEAFFGQGTRLTVV.

The chain is built from TRBV9 and TRBJ2-5, with D perhaps TRBD2 (5 bases). The germline CDR1 and CDR2 sequences are SGDLS and YYNGEE. V was cut by 4 bases and J by 1 base, with 8 bases left in between. This CDR3 has 13 amino acids. The CDR3 here is CASSTGIQETQYF. The CDR3 DNA reads TGTGCCAGCAGCACGGGGATCCAAGAGACCCAGTACTTC.

This sequence joins TRBV4-1 and TRBJ1-2; D is ambiguous. V was trimmed by 0 bases and J by 4 bases, leaving 12 bases between them. CDR1 MGHRA and CDR2 YSYEKL come from the germline V gene. The CDR3 loop spans 15 amino acids. The chain's CDR3 is CASSQDALTGYGYTF. The CDR3 DNA follows: TGCGCCAGCAGCCAAGACGCCCTAACGGGCTATGGCTACACCTTC.

J is TRBJ2-3 and V is TRBV6-5; tentative D call: TRBD2 (6 bases). V shed 0 bases and J shed 4 bases, with 14 bases lying between them. Germline assignment: CDR1 MNHEY and CDR2 SVGAGI. CDR3 length: 16 amino acids. In DNA form, the CDR3 reads TGTGCCAGCAGTTACTCATTGGGGGGTCCGGCAGATACGCAGTATTTT. Protein: CASSYSLGGPADTQYF.

The V gene is TRBV6-5, the J gene TRBJ1-3; D remains unclear. The CDR3 consists of 15 residues. The V end was cut by 2 bases, the J end by 7 bases, with 15 bases between. The germline V gene has CDR1 MNHEY and CDR2 SVGAGI. The CDR3 bases are TGTGCCAGCAGTTACACAGACCGGGCCGGGAACACCATATATTTT. It yields the protein CASSYTDRAGNTIYF.